This T cell receptor (beta chain) was sequenced in a study of cytomegalovirus exposure and HLA in healthy donors. The V end lost 0 bases, the J end lost 2 bases, and 11 bases lay between the germline ends. This CDR3 comprises 15 residues. Germline V gene sequence: CDR1 MGHDK, CDR2 SYGVNS. Method: immunoSEQ multiplex PCR; TCRdb's copy keeps in-frame clones and lacks some. Among approximately 220,000 clones, under 95% were seen once, and the ten largest hold more than 0.85%. V and J are TRBV25-1 and TRBJ2-7; D is perhaps TRBD2 (5 bases). The clonotype was recovered from a young woman in good health and CMV-seronegative. Material: PBMCs. CDR3 protein: CASSEYRGPTYEQYF. The CDR3 DNA follows: TGTGCCAGCAGTGAATATCGGGGTCCAACCTACGAGCAGTACTTC.